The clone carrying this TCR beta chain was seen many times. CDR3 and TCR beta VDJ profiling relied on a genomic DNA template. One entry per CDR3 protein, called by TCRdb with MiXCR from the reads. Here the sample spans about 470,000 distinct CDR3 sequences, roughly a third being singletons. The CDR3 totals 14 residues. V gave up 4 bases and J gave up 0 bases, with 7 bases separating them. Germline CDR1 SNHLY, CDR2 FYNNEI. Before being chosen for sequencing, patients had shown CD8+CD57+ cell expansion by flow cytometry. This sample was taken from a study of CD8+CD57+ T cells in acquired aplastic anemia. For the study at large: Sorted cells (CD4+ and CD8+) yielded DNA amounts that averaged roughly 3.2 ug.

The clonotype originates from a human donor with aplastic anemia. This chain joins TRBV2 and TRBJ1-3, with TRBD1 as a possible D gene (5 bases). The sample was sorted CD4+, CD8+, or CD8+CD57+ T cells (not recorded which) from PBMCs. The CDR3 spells CASSGGGSGNTIYF. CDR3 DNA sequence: TGTGCCAGCAGTGGCGGGGGCTCTGGAAACACCATATATTTT.